The sequence of this TCR beta chain was determined in a study of response to subunit inactivated influenza vaccine. General study points: The authors offered the suggestion that each seasonal influenza vaccination recruits few new T cells.

TCRdb used MiXCR to reprocess the RT-PCR reads, holding one entry per CDR3 protein. The profile shows about 780,000 distinct CDR3 sequences, around 20% of them singletons. The CDR3 runs to 14 residues. CDR1 is MGHDK and CDR2 is SYGVNS in the germline V gene. With V trimmed by 6 bases and J by 2 bases, 7 bases remained unmatched. The table lists this clonotype with a few counts. Its antigen is not known. This TCR derives from a man aged 45-65 years who received an inactivated influenza vaccine. The chain has TRBV25-1 and TRBJ2-7; 7 positions agree with TRBD1. The material sequenced was PBMCs from blood, taken 4 to 6 days after vaccination. In nucleotides, the CDR3 is TGTGCCAGCAGCCAAATGGGACAGACCTACGAGCAGTACTTC. This sequence encodes CASSQMGQTYEQYF.